Described below is a single TCR beta chain sequence and its context. Per the authors' pipeline: Reference gene primer amplification gave estimated nucleated cell counts. The data were produced by immunoSEQ multiplex PCR, yet TCRdb's version contains in-frame clones alone and is incomplete. The V and J calls and clone size are taken from that table; D and trimming were inferred from the DNA. The data show 250,000 to 300,000 clones, around 84% seen once. These data originate in a study of blood T cell repertoires in COVID-19. Material: peripheral blood. The clonotype was recovered from a woman aged 55 to 70 with COVID-19, enrolled during active disease.

This CDR3 reads CASSVDPGTSSYNEQFF. CDR3 DNA: TGTGCCAGCAGCGTAGATCCAGGGACTAGCTCCTACAATGAGCAGTTCTTC. This chain joins TRBV9 and TRBJ2-1, with TRBD2 matching over 8 bases. CDR1 is SGDLS and CDR2 is YYNGEE in the germline V gene. With 0 bases clipped from V and 0 bases from J, the junction kept 5 bases outside the gene matches. The CDR3 runs to 17 residues.